This T cell receptor beta chain originates from a study of T-cell reconstitution after alpha-beta-depleted transplantation in children. Findings of the study overall: The high TCRbeta diversity at day 60 in some patients came from surviving recipient T cells and thymic progenitors. T-cell counts and diversity were attributed mostly to newly produced T cells one year after transplant. Reports say that about two months after transplant, the alpha-beta T cells came out of several hundred graft clones that had expanded.

This CDR3 spans 14 amino acids. With 2 bases removed from V and 1 base from J, the gap between germline ends came to 6 bases. Germline V lookup: CDR1 SEHNR, CDR2 FQNEAQ (reference sequence). TCRbeta library preparation incorporated unique molecular identifiers. TCRdb re-analysed the PCR reads in MiXCR, keeping a single row per CDR3 protein. This table holds 3,300 or so distinct CDR3 sequences, 22% found once. This clonotype occurred many times. The antigen remains unidentified. The genes are TRBV7-9 and TRBJ2-4, with TRBD2 as a possible D gene (6 bases). This sequence was found in a male patient between 2 and 9 years old who had a stem cell transplant for acute lymphoblastic leukemia, so the T cells may come from the graft donor. The source was PBMCs, mostly from graft donor cells, collected 60 days after TCRalphabeta/CD19-depleted stem cell transplant. The CDR3 reads CASSLRGAKNIQYF. CDR3 in DNA: TGTGCCAGCAGCTTACGGGGGGCCAAAAACATTCAGTACTTC.